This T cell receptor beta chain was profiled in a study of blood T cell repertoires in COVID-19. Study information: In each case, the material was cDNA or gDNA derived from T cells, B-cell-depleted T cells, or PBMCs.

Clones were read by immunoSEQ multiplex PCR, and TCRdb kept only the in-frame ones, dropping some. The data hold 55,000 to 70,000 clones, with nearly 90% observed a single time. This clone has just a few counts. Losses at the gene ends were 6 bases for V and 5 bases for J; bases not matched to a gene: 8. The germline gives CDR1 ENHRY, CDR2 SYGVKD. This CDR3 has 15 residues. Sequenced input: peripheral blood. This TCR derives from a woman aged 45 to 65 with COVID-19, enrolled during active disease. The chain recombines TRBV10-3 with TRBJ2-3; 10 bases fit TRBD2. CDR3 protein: CAIRDRGLALDTQYF. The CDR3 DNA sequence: TGTGCCATCAGAGACCGGGGACTAGCGTTAGATACGCAGTATTTT.